Listed below are T cell receptor beta chains from one sample, sequenced in a study of OX40 agonist ivuxolimab in advanced cancers. The method was immunoSEQ multiplex PCR; TCRdb's version includes in-frame clones alone and lacks a portion of them. The sample records nearly 11,000 clones, 86% being singletons. This specimen was CD4+ or CD8+ T cells sorted from blood, taken in a trial of the OX40 agonist ivuxolimab. These receptors all come from an adult with an advanced solid tumor such as melanoma, head and neck, liver or kidney cancer. Both conserved end residues are part of each CDR3. Each record gives: V gene, D gene, J gene, clone size, CDR3 DNA, CDR3 protein. The D gene is left open where the match is weak. A clone size is listed for some rows: how often the clone was seen (once, few, many), or a class if it is expanded.

>TRBV2|TRBD2|TRBJ2-3|once
TGTGCCAGCAGTGGGACTAGCGGGCCCTCCGTGGCGCAGTATTTT
CASSGTSGPSVAQYF
>TRBV27|TRBD1|TRBJ1-4|-
TGTGCCAGCAGTTCTAAGGGGACAGGAGAAAATGAAAAACTGTTTTTT
CASSSKGTGENEKLFF
>TRBV5-8|-|TRBJ2-5|-
TGTGCCAGCAGCTTGTCGAGCCACGGACAGACCTACCAAGAGACCCAGTACTTC
CASSLSSHGQTYQETQYF
>TRBV6-4|TRBD2|TRBJ2-1|-
TGTGCCAGCAGTAAACTAGCGGGAGAGTACAATGAGCAGTTCTTC
CASSKLAGEYNEQFF
>TRBV27|TRBD2|TRBJ2-7|-
TGTGCCAGCGCTAGCGGGTTCTCCTACGAGCAGTACTTC
CASASGFSYEQYF
>TRBV27|TRBD1|TRBJ1-2|-
TGTGCCAGCAGGGAGACAGGGATGAACTATGGCTACACCTTC
CASRETGMNYGYTF
>TRBV27|-|TRBJ2-7|-
TGTGCCAGCAGTTTTACCGGGACCCGACCTCCCTACGAGCAGTACTTC
CASSFTGTRPPYEQYF
>TRBV6-4|TRBD2|TRBJ2-1|-
TGTGCCAGCAGTGAGAGGACTAGCGCCCACAATGAGCAGTTCTTC
CASSERTSAHNEQFF
>TRBV7-9|-|TRBJ1-5|once
TGTGCCAGCAGTGAGGGGGGGGGTCAGCCCCAGCATTTT
CASSEGGGQPQHF
>TRBV6-4|-|TRBJ2-1|-
TGTGCCAGCAGTGACTCGGCCCCGGGCTCCCTCGCCATCAATGAGCAGTTCTTC
CASSDSAPGSLAINEQFF
>TRBV7-2|TRBD1|TRBJ2-7|-
TGTGCCAGCAGCACAGGGGTCGGGGCCTACGAGCAGTACTTC
CASSTGVGAYEQYF
>TRBV5-5|-|TRBJ1-1|-
TGTGCCAGCAGCCGTTTACCGGAAGTGGCGACGAACACTGAAGCTTTCTTT
CASSRLPEVATNTEAFF
>TRBV23-1|TRBD1|TRBJ2-1|-
TGCGCCAGCAGACCGGACAGGAACAATGAGCAGTTCTTC
CASRPDRNNEQFF
>TRBV5-1|-|TRBJ2-4|-
TGCGCCAGCATGGATCAGGGGGGAAGAAACATTCAGTACTTC
CASMDQGGRNIQYF
>TRBV6-4|-|TRBJ1-6|-
TGTGCCAGCAGTGACTCGGAGAATTCACCCCTCCACTTT
CASSDSENSPLHF
>TRBV6-4|-|TRBJ2-3|few
TGTGCCAGCAGTGCGGTGGGGGGTAGCACAGATACGCAGTATTTT
CASSAVGGSTDTQYF
>TRBV9|-|TRBJ2-1|-
TGTGCCAGCAGCGTAAAGTCTAGCTACAATGAGCAGTTCTTC
CASSVKSSYNEQFF
>TRBV25-1|-|TRBJ2-2|-
TGTGCCAGCAGTGTACAGGGAAGGGCCGGGGAGCTGTTTTTT
CASSVQGRAGELFF
>TRBV6-5|-|TRBJ1-5|-
TGTGCCAGCAGTTACTCGACCTGGGAGCCCCAGCATTTT
CASSYSTWEPQHF
>TRBV11-2|TRBD1|TRBJ2-5|once
TGTGCCAGCAGCGCGATTGGGACAGGGGTGACTGGCAACTTC
CASSAIGTGVTGNF
>TRBV7-9|-|TRBJ1-5|-
TGTGCCAGCAGCCGAGGTCCCGGGTTACAGCCCCAGCATTTT
CASSRGPGLQPQHF
>TRBV29-1|-|TRBJ2-5|-
TGCAGCGTTGACCGAGAGGTGTCAGAACCAACGGAGACCCAGTACTTC
CSVDREVSEPTETQYF
>TRBV6-1|-|TRBJ1-1|few
TGTGCCAGCAGTAAGAGTGGATGGGCCAGTGAAGCTTTCTTT
CASSKSGWASEAFF
>TRBV4-1|TRBD2|TRBJ2-7|few
TGCGCCAGCAGCCAAGCGGCACTAGCGGTAAACTCCTACGAGCAGTACTTC
CASSQAALAVNSYEQYF
>TRBV28|TRBD2|TRBJ2-7|-
TGTGCCAGCAGTTTAGGCGGGAGGACCTACGAGCAGTACTTC
CASSLGGRTYEQYF
>TRBV6-6|-|TRBJ2-7|-
TGTGCCAGCAGTTCCGGGGCGCGGTCCGAGCAGTACTTC
CASSSGARSEQYF
>TRBV28|-|TRBJ2-7|-
TGTGCCAGCAGTTCTTTGCTCAGGAGCTCCTACGAGCAGTACTTC
CASSSLLRSSYEQYF
>TRBV2|TRBD2|TRBJ2-1|-
TGTGCCAGCAGTGTTTGGACTAGCGGCGGCAATGAGCAGTTCTTC
CASSVWTSGGNEQFF
>TRBV27|-|TRBJ2-1|-
TGTGCCAGCAGTTTATCTCCAGACAGGACCGCCTACAATGAGCAGTTCTTC
CASSLSPDRTAYNEQFF
>TRBV7-9|-|TRBJ2-1|-
TGTGCCAGCACCCTTCGGCATGAGCAGTTCTTC
CASTLRHEQFF
>TRBV7-9|-|TRBJ1-2|-
TGTGCCAGCAGCCTCCCCGGCAGGCTCTATGGCTACACCTTC
CASSLPGRLYGYTF
>TRBV28|-|TRBJ2-5|once
TGTGCCACCCAGTTTGGGGCGGGTCAAGAGACCCAGTACTTC
CATQFGAGQETQYF
>TRBV6-5|TRBD1|TRBJ2-1|-
TGTGCCAGCAGCCAGACAGGGGGCGGGGCGGGGGAGCAGTTCTTC
CASSQTGGGAGEQFF
>TRBV29-1|-|TRBJ1-1|-
TGCAGCGTTGAAGGGAGTCCCTTTGAAGCTTTCTTT
CSVEGSPFEAFF
>TRBV6-6|-|TRBJ1-1|-
TGTGCCAGCAGTTACTCGGGAGGTCAGGAAGCTTTCTTT
CASSYSGGQEAFF
>TRBV27|-|TRBJ2-7|-
TGTGCCAGCAGCAGGGGGGGTAGCTCCTACGAGCAGTACTTC
CASSRGGSSYEQYF
>TRBV9|-|TRBJ2-3|-
TGTGCCAGCAGCGCGTATCGCTCTGATACGCAGTATTTT
CASSAYRSDTQYF
>TRBV6-9|TRBD1|TRBJ1-3|-
TGTGCCAGCAGTGCGACAGGGATCGGAAACACCATATATTTT
CASSATGIGNTIYF
>TRBV7-6|TRBD2|TRBJ2-3|-
TGTGCCAGCACCGAACTAGCGGGAGGGCCAGATACGCAGTATTTT
CASTELAGGPDTQYF
>TRBV7-9|TRBD1|TRBJ2-7|-
TGTGCCAGCAGCCAGGGACAGGGCCTCTCCTACGAGCAGTACTTC
CASSQGQGLSYEQYF
>TRBV6-5|TRBD2|TRBJ2-1|-
TGTGCCAGCCGCTATGGACTAGCGGAGGGGCATGAGCAGTTCTTC
CASRYGLAEGHEQFF
>TRBV19|TRBD1|TRBJ2-7|-
TGTGCCAGTAGTCCCGGGACAGGCTACGAGCAGTACTTC
CASSPGTGYEQYF
>TRBV19|-|TRBJ2-7|-
TGTGCCAGTAGTATGAGGCCTGGGTCCTACGAGCAGTACTTC
CASSMRPGSYEQYF
>TRBV28|-|TRBJ1-5|few
TGTGCCAGCAGTTTACTTGGGGGCGCGGATCAGCCCCAGCATTTT
CASSLLGGADQPQHF
>TRBV2|-|TRBJ2-7|-
TGTGCCAGCAGTTTCTCCTTAGCCGGGACCGCTACCTACGAGCAGTACTTC
CASSFSLAGTATYEQYF
>TRBV11-1|-|TRBJ2-3|-
TGTGCCAGCAGCTTTTTAGTTAGCACAGATACGCAGTATTTT
CASSFLVSTDTQYF
>TRBV4-1|-|TRBJ2-2|once
TGCGCCAGCAGCGGGTGGGTCGCGAACACCGGGGAGCTGTTTTTT
CASSGWVANTGELFF
>TRBV9|TRBD2|TRBJ2-7|once
TGTGCCAGCAGCGTAGCCGGCGGGAGCTCCTACGAGCAGTACTTC
CASSVAGGSSYEQYF
>TRBV4-1|TRBD2|TRBJ2-7|once
TGCGCCAGCAGCCAGGTAGCGGGAACCAGTTACGAGCAGTACTTC
CASSQVAGTSYEQYF
>TRBV13|-|TRBJ2-5|once
TGTGCCAGCAGCTTACTCACCGGGACCGTAGGGGAGACCCAGTACTTC
CASSLLTGTVGETQYF
>TRBV4-1|-|TRBJ2-2|-
TGCGCCAGCAGCCCCAGCAAGGATACCGGGGAGCTGTTTTTT
CASSPSKDTGELFF
>TRBV6-1|-|TRBJ2-7|-
TGTGCCAGCAGTTCCCGGGACACTGCCTACGAGCAGTACTTC
CASSSRDTAYEQYF
>TRBV6-5|TRBD1|TRBJ1-4|few
TGTGCCAGCAGTCCAGATACAGGGGAGAAACTGTTTTTT
CASSPDTGEKLFF
>TRBV7-9|-|TRBJ2-7|-
TGTGCCAGCGCGGGCTCTCACGAGCAGTACTTC
CASAGSHEQYF
>TRBV5-6|-|TRBJ2-7|-
TGTGCCAGCAGCTTGTTCGAGGAGCAGTACTTC
CASSLFEEQYF
>TRBV6-5|TRBD1|TRBJ1-3|-
TGTGCCAGCAGTTACTCGACAGGGCTGACGGGAAACACCATATATTTT
CASSYSTGLTGNTIYF
>TRBV7-2|-|TRBJ1-2|-
TGTGCCAGCAGCTTACAGGGGCCCACCTATGGCTACACCTTC
CASSLQGPTYGYTF
>TRBV7-2|TRBD2|TRBJ2-2|-
TGTGCCAGCAGCTTTCCCAGGCGGGAGTTCAACGGGGAGCTGTTTTTT
CASSFPRREFNGELFF
>TRBV7-8|-|TRBJ2-3|-
TGTGCCAGCAGCTTAGAGGAGGCCACAGATACGCAGTATTTT
CASSLEEATDTQYF